This entry features one TCR beta chain sequence. This sample was included in a study of blood T cell repertoires in COVID-19. Overall study context: Sources were T cells, B-cell-depleted T cells, or PBMCs; the material itself was cDNA or gDNA.

The CDR3 extends over 15 amino acids. Losses at the gene ends were 0 bases for V and 2 bases for J; bases not matched to a gene: 3. Germline CDR1 is MNHEY and CDR2 is SVGAGI. In the original analysis: Scientists estimated how many nucleated cells there were by amplifying reference gene primers. The protocol was immunoSEQ multiplex PCR, while the TCRdb copy is restricted to in-frame clones and leaves out a portion. That table furnishes V, J and clone size, whereas the DNA furnished D and trimming. Counted here are fewer than 300,000 clones, under 85% occurring once; the ten biggest clones make up 0.85% to 1%.

The origin of this receptor is a human donor with COVID-19, enrolled during active disease. The donor label of this sample is uncertain. This chain joins TRBV6-5 and TRBJ1-1; 7 bases are shared with TRBD1. The sample taken for sequencing was peripheral blood. CDR3 residues: CASSYSTGPNTEAFF. In DNA form, the CDR3 reads TGTGCCAGCAGTTACTCGACAGGGCCTAACACTGAAGCTTTCTTT.